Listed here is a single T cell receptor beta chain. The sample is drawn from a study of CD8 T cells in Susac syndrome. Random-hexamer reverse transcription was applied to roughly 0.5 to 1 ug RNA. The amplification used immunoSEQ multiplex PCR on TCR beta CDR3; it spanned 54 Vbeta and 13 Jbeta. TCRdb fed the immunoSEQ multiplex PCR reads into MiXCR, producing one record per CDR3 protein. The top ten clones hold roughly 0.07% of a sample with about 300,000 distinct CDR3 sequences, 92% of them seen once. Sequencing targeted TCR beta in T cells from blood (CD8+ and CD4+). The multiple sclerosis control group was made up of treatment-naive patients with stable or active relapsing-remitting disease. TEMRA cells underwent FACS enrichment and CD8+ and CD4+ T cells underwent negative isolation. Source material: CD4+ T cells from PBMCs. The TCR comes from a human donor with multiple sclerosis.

CDR3 nucleotide sequence: TGTGCCAGCCGGGACAGGGGAGGCAGGCAGCCCCAGCATTTT. Translated, it gives CASRDRGGRQPQHF. The chain couples TRBV2 to TRBJ1-5; 10 bases are shared with TRBD1. The CDR3 consists of 14 residues. Germline lookup yields CDR1 SNHLY and CDR2 FYNNEI. Trimming removed 8 bases from V and 7 bases from J; junction bases left unmatched: 8.